A single sample gave rise to the 13 T cell receptor beta chains below, sequenced in a study of intratumoral heterogeneity in liver cancer. Library construction relied on the immunoSEQ multiplex PCR assay. TCRdb limited this immuneACCESS table to in-frame rearrangements with V and J called. A share of clones is missing; checked studies link under half to unresolved V genes, and the rest is unexplained. Recorded for this sample are about 20,000 clones; 73% of them occurred a single time. Of the sample, about a sixth is held by the ten largest clones. The sample consisted of tumor-adjacent normal tissue, taken before any cancer treatment. The origin of the receptors is a woman in her 70s with hepatocellular carcinoma.

The chain employs TRBV28 and TRBJ1-4; TRBD1 aligns across 7 bases. Germline CDR1 and CDR2: MDHEN and SYDVKM. J gave up 1 base and V 6 bases, and 5 bases lay outside the gene matches. The CDR3 is 15 residues long. This CDR3 reads CASRPGTVTNEKLFF. CDR3 bases: TGTGCCAGCAGACCTGGGACAGTAACTAATGAAAAACTGTTTTTT.

The V gene is TRBV19, the J gene TRBJ1-1; TRBD1 matches at 8 bases. The V gene's germline CDR1 is LNHDA and CDR2 SQIVND (reference sequence). J gave up 0 bases and V 3 bases, and 12 bases lay outside the gene matches. CDR3 length equals 18 residues. CDR3 region: CASSMGPGQATMNTEAFF. DNA for the CDR3: TGTGCCAGTAGTATGGGACCGGGACAGGCGACGATGAACACTGAAGCTTTCTTT.

J is TRBJ2-1 and V is TRBV30; D ambiguous. CDR3 size: 16 residues. Trimming removed 0 bases at V and 7 bases at J, with 19 bases between. Germline CDR1 and CDR2: GTSNPN and SVGIG (reference sequence). DNA of the CDR3: TGTGCCTGGAGTGTACCCTCTTACGAAGGTTATAATGAGCAGTTCTTC. This translates into CAWSVPSYEGYNEQFF.

CDR3 nucleotides: TGCAGCGTTGCCCCCGGGACAGGGGTCTACGAGCAGTACTTC. Translated: CSVAPGTGVYEQYF. V is TRBV29-1 and J is TRBJ2-7; the match to TRBD1 covers 10 bases. The trim removed 4 bases at V and 3 bases at J, leaving 6 bases unmatched. Per the germline V gene, CDR1 is SQVTM and CDR2 is ANQGSEA. CDR3 length: 14 amino acids.

By its share, this clone is medium-sized (0.01 to 0.1%). CDR3 in amino acids: CASTPRVFSYNEQFF. Here the CDR3 DNA reads TGTGCCAGCACCCCCCGGGTCTTCTCCTACAATGAGCAGTTCTTC. The V call is TRBV28, the J call TRBJ2-1; D unclear. Trimming shortened V by 7 bases and J by 0 bases, and 13 bases separated the two germline ends. This CDR3 has 15 amino acids. CDR1 MDHEN and CDR2 SYDVKM come from the germline V gene.

In this sample, this clone turned up a few times. J is TRBJ1-1 and V is TRBV21-1. TRBV21-1 is labeled a pseudogene. The CDR3 has 15 residues. The CDR3 region is CASSIPGRYRPEAFF. CDR3 sequence (DNA): TGTGCCAGCAGCATCCCGGGGAGGTATAGGCCTGAAGCTTTCTTT.

The chain links TRBV18 to TRBJ2-1; no clear D. V shed 0 bases and J shed 7 bases, with 13 bases lying between them. CDR1 KGHSH and CDR2 LQKENI come from the germline V gene. The CDR3 totals 15 residues. As DNA, the CDR3 is TGTGCCAGCTCACCACCGCCAAATGGAAGGAATGAGCAGTTCTTC. It is translated as CASSPPPNGRNEQFF.

The chain recombines TRBV19 with TRBJ1-5; D may be TRBD1 (5 bases). The CDR3 runs 16 residues. The germline V gene has CDR1 LNHDA and CDR2 SQIVND (reference sequence). The V and J ends lost 4 bases and 2 bases respectively, with 15 bases between them. CDR3 DNA sequence: TGTGCCAGTAGTAAAACAGCCGCGGGGGGCAATCAGCCCCAGCATTTT. Residues: CASSKTAAGGNQPQHF.

The chain carries TRBV5-1 and TRBJ1-2; tentatively, D is TRBD1 (6 bases). CDR3 length: 18 amino acids. Deletions cut 0 bases from V and 2 bases from J, with 20 bases between. CDR1 SGHRS and CDR2 YFSETQ come from the germline V gene. CDR3 in DNA: TGCGCCAGCAGCTTGGATCCGGGGGGGCGCACCTTAAACTATGGCTACACCTTC. Its protein is CASSLDPGGRTLNYGYTF.

This chain links TRBV7-3 with TRBJ2-7; no clear D gene. Germline CDR1 SGHTA, CDR2 FQGTGA. Trimming took off 3 bases at V and 2 bases at J, with 11 bases between the two ends. The CDR3 spans 14 residues. The CDR3 loop reads CASSLGPSTYEQYF. Here the CDR3 DNA reads TGTGCCAGCAGCTTGGGTCCTTCCACCTACGAGCAGTACTTC.

The rearrangement links TRBV10-3 to TRBJ2-1, with 8 bases that match TRBD2. The junction had 19 bases not matched to a gene; V was cut back by 3 bases and J by 9 bases. Per the germline V gene, CDR1 is ENHRY and CDR2 is SYGVKD. This CDR3 has 18 residues. The CDR3 sequence: CAISEGSGNPRGVSEQFF. CDR3 sequence (DNA): TGTGCCATCAGTGAAGGTAGCGGGAACCCCCGTGGAGTGAGTGAGCAGTTCTTC.

V usage is TRBV18 and J usage is TRBJ1-5; 9 bases match TRBD1. The CDR3 contains 14 residues. Per the germline V gene, CDR1 is KGHSH and CDR2 is LQKENI. V lost 6 bases to trimming and J lost 4 bases; unmatched junction nucleotides: 4. The CDR3 DNA is TGTGCCAGCTCCCCCGGGACAGGGAATCAGCCCCAGCATTTT. Protein product: CASSPGTGNQPQHF.

By frequency in the sample, this clone is large. The chain couples TRBV21-1 to TRBJ2-3; the table's D gene call, TRBD2, was not cross checked with the DNA. TRBV21-1 represents a pseudogene. This CDR3 has 16 amino acids. CDR3 residues: CASSKARGASTDTQYF. CDR3 in DNA: TGTGCCAGCAGCAAAGCTCGGGGGGCAAGCACAGATACGCAGTATTTT.